The 7 T cell receptor beta chains below all came from one sample that was sequenced in a study of blood T cells in healthy people across ages. A sample-barcoded 5' primer and a J-beta primer mix were used in a second PCR of about 7 to 12 cycles. TCRdb reprocessed the 5' RACE reads via MiXCR and lists one record per CDR3 protein. The sample lists some 890,000 distinct CDR3 sequences, about 29% occurring once. The data also belong to a second study, concerning T cells of mothers and their children.

Sequencing was done on a sample of blood. These receptor sequences come from a middle-aged woman in good health.

The CDR3 nucleotides read TGTGCCACCAGTGATTTGGTCAGCACTGAAGCTTTCTTT. This sequence encodes CATSDLVSTEAFF. The gene calls are TRBV24-1 and TRBJ1-1; D unresolved. Trimming removed 0 bases at V and 4 bases at J, with 5 bases between. CDR1 and CDR2 from the germline V gene are KGHDR and SFDVKD. This CDR3 has 13 residues.

This chain joins TRBV7-2 and TRBJ1-3, with 7 positions matching TRBD1. V lost 8 bases and J lost 2; bases outside the gene matches: 6. This CDR3 is 14 amino acids long. CDR1 and CDR2 (germline): SGHTA, FQGNSA. The CDR3 DNA sequence: TGTGCCAGCGGGACCCAGGGGGCTGGAAACACCATATATTTT. Translating it yields CASGTQGAGNTIYF. Full variable domain (remainder filled in from reference TRBV7-2 and TRBJ1-3): GAGVSQSPSNKVTEKGKDVELRCDPISGHTALYWYRQSLGQGLEFLIYFQGNSAPDKSGLPSDRFSAERTGGSVSTLTIQRTQQEDSAVYLCASGTQGAGNTIYFGEGSWLTVV.

This clonotype was seen only a few times. V gene TRBV7-8 combines with J gene TRBJ1-1; D uncertain. The V end lost 2 bases, the J end lost 5 bases, and 15 bases lay between the germline ends. The CDR3 has 15 residues. Germline assignment: CDR1 SGHVS and CDR2 FQNEAQ. CDR3: CASSLKYPEGTEAFF. The CDR3 coding sequence is TGTGCCAGCAGCTTAAAATATCCGGAGGGAACTGAAGCTTTCTTT.

On this clonotype itself: With a much larger clone just one base away, this may be a read error. This sequence joins TRBV5-1 and TRBJ2-3, with 10 bases aligning to TRBD1. Germline V CDR1 and CDR2: SGHRS, YFSETQ. There are 15 residues in the CDR3. Trimming removed 7 bases from V and 4 bases from J; junction bases left unmatched: 9. CDR3 sequence reads: CASGSGQGRADTQYF. The CDR3 coding sequence is TGCGCCAGCGGCTCGGGACAGGGGAGAGCAGATACGCAGTATTTT.

The gene calls are TRBV7-2 and TRBJ2-2, with 7 bases aligning to TRBD1. With 4 bases clipped from V and 5 bases from J, the junction kept 7 bases outside the gene matches. This CDR3 region has 15 residues. CDR1 SGHTA and CDR2 FQGNSA come from the germline V gene. Here the CDR3 DNA reads TGTGCCAGCAGCTGGGGACAGACAAAAACCGGGGAGCTGTTTTTT. Amino acid sequence: CASSWGQTKTGELFF.

The genes are TRBV24-1 and TRBJ1-5; 8 bases fit TRBD1. Germline trimming cut 4 bases from V and 0 bases from J; bases unmatched to any gene: 1. Germline CDR1 reads KGHDR; CDR2 reads SFDVKD. This CDR3 spans 15 amino acids. CDR3 in amino acids: CATSDRGPSNQPQHF. DNA of the CDR3: TGTGCCACCAGTGACAGGGGGCCTAGCAATCAGCCCCAGCATTTT.

The genes are TRBV20-1 and TRBJ2-3; 9 positions match TRBD2. V gave up 0 bases and J gave up 4 bases; unmatched junction bases: 5. This CDR3 region has 15 residues. CDR1 is DFQATT and CDR2 is SNEGSKA in the germline V gene (reference sequence). CDR3 nucleotide sequence: TGCAGTGCTAGAGATGGAGCGGGGGGCCCAGATACGCAGTATTTT. Translated, it gives CSARDGAGGPDTQYF.